One TCR beta chain is described in this entry. These data belong to a study of T cell changes during pregnancy in multiple sclerosis. V dropped 0 bases and J dropped 10 bases, with 11 bases sitting between them. Per germline, CDR1 SGHNT and CDR2 YYREEE (reference sequence). The CDR3 loop spans 13 amino acids. Repertoires were generated with immunoSEQ multiplex PCR, while TCRdb's copy carries only in-frame clones and drops some. The sample lists about 64,000 clones; 96% were seen once. This TCR derives from a female donor with multiple sclerosis, enrolled in a pregnancy study. Sequencing used CD8+ T cells from peripheral blood mononuclear cells, obtained after pregnancy. The chain employs TRBV5-4 and TRBJ2-1; D gene ambiguous. Here the CDR3 reads CASSLVPEREQFF. CDR3 DNA: TGTGCCAGCAGCTTGGTCCCGGAGAGGGAGCAGTTCTTC.